This is a list of T cell receptor beta chains from one sample in a study of T cells in Graves' hyperthyroidism and ophthalmopathy. Each CDR3 protein is one row after TCRdb ran MiXCR on the multiplex PCR reads. This table has under 400,000 distinct CDR3 sequences, roughly 13% appearing once. Sequencing was done on a sample of blood. Receptor source: a woman in her sixties with Graves' hyperthyroidism. Each CDR3 is given with its conserved first and last residue. Each record gives: V gene, D gene, J gene, CDR3 length, CDR3 protein. A D gene is named only where the DNA matches it firmly.

TRBV7-3	.	TRBJ2-3	16	CASSLGVSSLADTQYF
TRBV28	TRBD1	TRBJ2-1	13	CASSSPGQGEQFF
TRBV7-3	TRBD2	TRBJ2-1	16	CASSNTSGSRLNEQFF
TRBV5-5	.	TRBJ2-3	15	CASSVRQELTDTQYF
TRBV30	.	TRBJ1-3	15	CAWSVGARSGNTIYF
TRBV14	.	TRBJ2-7	15	CASSQGAGAQGEQYF
TRBV25-1	.	TRBJ2-5	14	CASSEQPGLETQYF
TRBV20-1	TRBD2	TRBJ2-3	16	CSARGPGLAGTDTQYF
TRBV7-8	TRBD2	TRBJ2-2	16	CASSLRTRVNTGELFF
TRBV11-2	.	TRBJ2-7	13	CASSLVEVGEQYF
TRBV20-1	.	TRBJ2-3	14	CSARDFNGTDTQYF
TRBV6-2/TRBV6-3	.	TRBJ2-7	15	CASSYYLGTRYEQYF
TRBV6-2/TRBV6-3	.	TRBJ2-7	15	CASTPYRGATYEQYF
TRBV24-1	.	TRBJ2-2	14	CATSERTDGGELFF
TRBV20-1	TRBD1	TRBJ1-2	19	CSARDRTGTGYQTNYGYTF
TRBV2	.	TRBJ1-2	14	CASSDNSEVYGYTF
TRBV20-1	TRBD2	TRBJ2-3	16	CSARVTSGRSTDTQYF
TRBV5-1	TRBD2	TRBJ2-5	15	CASSLSGRSQETQYF
TRBV24-1	.	TRBJ1-5	16	CATSDPAGGGDQPQHF
TRBV5-4	TRBD2	TRBJ2-1	18	CASSLSGTSGSQNNEQFF
TRBV12-3/TRBV12-4	.	TRBJ2-1	14	CASRQGQSYNEQFF
TRBV10-3	.	TRBJ2-3	13	CASRTESTDTQYF
TRBV19	.	TRBJ1-5	16	CASSIRLRGGNQPQHF
TRBV3-1	.	TRBJ1-1	15	CASSHFDSPNTEAFF
TRBV3-1	.	TRBJ2-2	11	CASSVTGELFF
TRBV3-1	.	TRBJ1-2	13	CASSQAPPDGYTF
TRBV6-2/TRBV6-3	.	TRBJ2-5	13	CASSSDGALAQYF
TRBV25-1	TRBD2	TRBJ2-2	16	CASSGQSGRVTGELFF
TRBV7-9	TRBD2	TRBJ2-1	21	CASSPLRGSGLAGLSYNEQFF
TRBV12-3/TRBV12-4	.	TRBJ1-1	11	CASSPGRVAFF
TRBV30	.	TRBJ1-2	12	CAWSSGSRGYTF
TRBV24-1	TRBD2	TRBJ2-3	17	CATSDHAWEGATDTQYF
TRBV20-1	.	TRBJ2-3	15	CSAISGGASTDTQYF
TRBV24-1	TRBD2	TRBJ2-1	16	CATSDFGEGKYNEQFF
TRBV29-1	.	TRBJ1-2	13	CSAPGLTNYGYTF
TRBV4-2	.	TRBJ2-1	14	CASSQVTGEDEQFF
TRBV10-3	.	TRBJ2-1	15	CAISHPSVGYNEQFF
TRBV7-9	TRBD2	TRBJ2-3	15	CARDDGTSGRDTQYF